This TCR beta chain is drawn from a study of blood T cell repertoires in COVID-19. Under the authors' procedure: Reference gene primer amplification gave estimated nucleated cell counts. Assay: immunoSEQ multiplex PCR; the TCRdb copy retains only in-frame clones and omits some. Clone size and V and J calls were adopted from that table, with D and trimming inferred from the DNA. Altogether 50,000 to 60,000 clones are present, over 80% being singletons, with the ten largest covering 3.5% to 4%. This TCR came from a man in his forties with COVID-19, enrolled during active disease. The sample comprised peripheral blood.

CDR3 bases: TGTGCCAGCAGCCTAGGCCCTTTTAGTAATCAGCCCCAGCATTTT. It is translated as CASSLGPFSNQPQHF. The chain is built from TRBV5-5 and TRBJ1-5; D call uncertain. There are 15 residues in the CDR3. The germline V gene encodes CDR1 SGHKS and CDR2 YYEKEE (reference sequence). Trimming left V 4 bases short and J 4 bases short, with 15 bases between.